A selection of T cell receptor beta chains follows, all from one sample in a study of T-cell memory formation after mild COVID-19. From the 5' RACE reads, TCRdb called clonotypes with MiXCR, one entry per CDR3 protein. The repertoire has approximately 260,000 distinct CDR3 sequences, around 15% of them found once; the top ten carry around a fifth. Sequencing input: PBMCs or a T cell subset sorted from them (not recorded which). The receptors originated from a man between 18 and 35 years old who had mild COVID-19 (a few samples of this study predate the infection). Cell type and time point are not known. Both conserved end residues are part of each CDR3. Each record gives: D gene, clone size, V gene, J gene, CDR3 protein, CDR3 DNA. D genes are given only for firm matches. Size is omitted from some rows. Given values are once, few, many or a class for expanded clones.

D: .
size: .
V: TRBV5-1
J: TRBJ1-4
CDR3: CASSLGTLASNEKLFF
DNA: TGCGCCAGCAGCCTGGGGACACTCGCCTCTAATGAAAAACTGTTTTTT

D: TRBD1
size: .
V: TRBV7-9
J: TRBJ1-2
CDR3: CASSQTGGAYGYTF
DNA: TGTGCCAGCAGTCAGACAGGGGGCGCCTATGGCTACACCTTC

D: .
size: once
V: TRBV10-2
J: TRBJ2-3
CDR3: CASSEWDTQYF
DNA: TGCGCCAGCAGTGAATGGGATACGCAGTATTTT

D: .
size: once
V: TRBV29-1
J: TRBJ2-7
CDR3: CSVETVSYEQYF
DNA: TGCAGCGTCGAGACAGTCTCCTACGAGCAGTACTTC

D: .
size: many
V: TRBV5-6
J: TRBJ1-5
CDR3: CASSLGRNQPQHF
DNA: TGTGCCAGCAGCCTCGGTCGCAATCAGCCCCAGCATTTT

D: TRBD1
size: few
V: TRBV5-1
J: TRBJ1-4
CDR3: CASSPQGRGTNEKLFF
DNA: TGCGCCAGCAGCCCACAGGGGCGTGGAACTAATGAAAAACTGTTTTTT

D: .
size: few
V: TRBV20-1
J: TRBJ1-2
CDR3: CSASPETGEVYGYTF
DNA: TGCAGTGCTAGCCCCGAGACAGGAGAAGTCTATGGCTACACCTTC

D: TRBD2
size: once
V: TRBV5-3
J: TRBJ2-5
CDR3: CARSPAPGLQQDTQETQYF
DNA: TGTGCCAGAAGCCCAGCTCCGGGACTACAGCAAGACACCCAAGAGACCCAGTACTTC

D: .
size: few
V: TRBV27
J: TRBJ2-3
CDR3: CASSSVHEDTQYF
DNA: TGTGCCAGCAGTTCCGTCCACGAAGATACGCAGTATTTT

D: TRBD1
size: few
V: TRBV4-3
J: TRBJ1-4
CDR3: CASSQDSGTGGVRLFF
DNA: TGCGCCAGCAGCCAAGACTCTGGGACAGGGGGCGTAAGACTGTTTTTT

D: TRBD2
size: .
V: TRBV5-1
J: TRBJ2-3
CDR3: CASSLGSRGGLSSTQYF
DNA: TGCGCCAGCAGCTTGGGCTCCCGGGGGGGGCTGTCGTCTACGCAGTATTTT

D: TRBD1
size: few
V: TRBV20-1
J: TRBJ1-6
CDR3: CSAVTGNNSPLHF
DNA: TGCAGTGCTGTGACAGGGAATAATTCACCCCTCCACTTT

D: TRBD1
size: few
V: TRBV7-3
J: TRBJ2-3
CDR3: CASSTDRGDTQYF
DNA: TGTGCCAGCAGCACGGACAGGGGAGATACGCAGTATTTT

D: .
size: many
V: TRBV4-1
J: TRBJ2-3
CDR3: CASSHLGRARMDTQYF
DNA: TGCGCCAGCAGCCACCTCGGACGTGCGCGGATGGATACGCAGTATTTT

D: .
size: .
V: TRBV29-1
J: TRBJ2-3
CDR3: CSQTSTDTQYF
DNA: TGCAGCCAGACTAGCACAGATACGCAGTATTTT

D: .
size: few
V: TRBV12-3/TRBV12-4
J: TRBJ1-1
CDR3: CASSPSPGAYLTEAFF
DNA: TGTGCCAGCAGTCCAAGCCCCGGGGCTTATCTTACTGAAGCTTTCTTT

D: .
size: few
V: TRBV6-4
J: TRBJ1-2
CDR3: CASSADGTYGYTF
DNA: TGTGCCAGCAGTGCTGACGGGACCTATGGCTACACCTTC

D: .
size: many
V: TRBV20-1
J: TRBJ2-3
CDR3: CSARDLEAWGTDTQYF
DNA: TGCAGTGCTAGAGATCTTGAGGCGTGGGGCACAGATACGCAGTATTTT

D: TRBD2
size: .
V: TRBV4-1
J: TRBJ2-5
CDR3: CASSRRLAGEETQYF
DNA: TGCGCCAGCAGCCGCCGTCTAGCGGGGGAAGAGACCCAGTACTTC

D: .
size: .
V: TRBV20-1
J: TRBJ1-1
CDR3: CSAIPGRETNTEAFF
DNA: TGCAGTGCCATCCCAGGGAGGGAGACGAACACTGAAGCTTTCTTT

D: TRBD1
size: .
V: TRBV2
J: TRBJ1-6
CDR3: CASSEEGTGNNSPLHF
DNA: TGTGCCAGCAGTGAAGAGGGGACAGGGAATAATTCACCCCTCCACTTT

D: .
size: .
V: TRBV6-6
J: TRBJ2-3
CDR3: CASISDSTDTQYF
DNA: TGTGCCAGCATATCAGATAGCACAGATACGCAGTATTTT

D: .
size: .
V: TRBV4-2
J: TRBJ2-1
CDR3: CASSQLANEQFF
DNA: TGTGCCAGCAGCCAATTAGCCAATGAGCAGTTCTTC

D: .
size: .
V: TRBV28
J: TRBJ1-2
CDR3: CASSSAVRAGYTF
DNA: TGTGCCAGCAGTTCCGCGGTTCGGGCGGGCTACACCTTC

D: TRBD1
size: .
V: TRBV12-3/TRBV12-4
J: TRBJ1-6
CDR3: CASSSGGGNSPLHF
DNA: TGTGCCAGCAGTTCAGGGGGCGGTAATTCACCCCTCCACTTT

D: .
size: few
V: TRBV20-1
J: TRBJ1-2
CDR3: CSARPRGGWRPYGYTF
DNA: TGCAGTGCTCGACCTAGGGGTGGGTGGCGCCCATATGGCTACACCTTC

D: .
size: few
V: TRBV6-6
J: TRBJ2-2
CDR3: CASRDGSNTGELFF
DNA: TGTGCCAGCAGGGACGGATCGAACACCGGGGAGCTGTTTTTT

D: .
size: many
V: TRBV12-3/TRBV12-4
J: TRBJ2-5
CDR3: CASSPRIGTQYF
DNA: TGTGCCAGCAGCCCCAGGATCGGGACCCAGTACTTC

D: TRBD1
size: .
V: TRBV5-1
J: TRBJ2-2
CDR3: CASSWGQAHTGELFF
DNA: TGCGCCAGCAGCTGGGGACAGGCCCACACCGGGGAGCTGTTTTTT

D: .
size: .
V: TRBV7-2
J: TRBJ1-6
CDR3: CASSTDVGGSPLHF
DNA: TGTGCCAGCAGCACGGACGTGGGCGGCTCACCCCTCCACTTT

D: .
size: many
V: TRBV6-2/TRBV6-3
J: TRBJ1-5
CDR3: CASSYRQASRQPQHF
DNA: TGTGCCAGCAGTTACAGACAGGCCTCAAGGCAGCCCCAGCATTTT

D: .
size: few
V: TRBV29-1
J: TRBJ2-3
CDR3: CSADFSGDTQYF
DNA: TGCAGCGCCGATTTTAGCGGAGATACGCAGTATTTT

D: TRBD1
size: few
V: TRBV7-6
J: TRBJ2-5
CDR3: CASSLAGQGTNQYF
DNA: TGTGCCAGCAGCTTAGCGGGACAGGGGACGAACCAGTACTTC

D: .
size: few
V: TRBV29-1
J: TRBJ1-1
CDR3: CSVEDRGNTEAFF
DNA: TGCAGCGTTGAAGACAGGGGGAACACTGAAGCTTTCTTT

D: .
size: once
V: TRBV9
J: TRBJ1-4
CDR3: CASSVGGRFHEKLFF
DNA: TGTGCCAGCAGCGTAGGTGGCAGATTCCATGAAAAACTGTTTTTT

D: TRBD2
size: .
V: TRBV7-3
J: TRBJ2-2
CDR3: CASSLRGRNTGELFF
DNA: TGTGCCAGCAGCTTGCGGGGGAGAAACACCGGGGAGCTGTTTTTT

D: TRBD1
size: .
V: TRBV5-1
J: TRBJ1-1
CDR3: CASSLAGTGRESDTEAFF
DNA: TGCGCCAGCAGCTTGGCCGGGACAGGGAGGGAAAGTGACACTGAAGCTTTCTTT

D: .
size: few
V: TRBV4-2
J: TRBJ2-1
CDR3: CASSQERRTPYNEQFF
DNA: TGTGCCAGCAGCCAAGAGCGGAGGACCCCCTACAATGAGCAGTTCTTC

D: .
size: .
V: TRBV14
J: TRBJ1-1
CDR3: CASSQQGPTRDYTEAFF
DNA: TGTGCCAGCAGCCAACAGGGGCCTACTAGGGATTACACTGAAGCTTTCTTT

D: .
size: many
V: TRBV6-5
J: TRBJ2-7
CDR3: CASSDPGTLAYEQYF
DNA: TGTGCCAGCAGTGACCCCGGGACACTAGCCTACGAGCAGTACTTC

D: TRBD2
size: .
V: TRBV5-1
J: TRBJ2-5
CDR3: CASSLAGLGQETQYF
DNA: TGCGCCAGCAGCTTGGCCGGACTAGGTCAAGAGACCCAGTACTTC

D: .
size: many
V: TRBV5-1
J: TRBJ1-5
CDR3: CASSLDAERQPQHF
DNA: TGCGCCAGCAGCTTGGATGCCGAAAGGCAGCCCCAGCATTTT

D: TRBD1
size: many
V: TRBV19
J: TRBJ2-3
CDR3: CASTPSGDRDTQYF
DNA: TGTGCCAGTACCCCATCCGGGGACAGAGATACGCAGTATTTT

D: TRBD2
size: .
V: TRBV20-1
J: TRBJ2-2
CDR3: CSARVASGVGNTGELFF
DNA: TGCAGTGCTAGAGTGGCTAGCGGGGTAGGGAACACCGGGGAGCTGTTTTTT

D: .
size: .
V: TRBV15
J: TRBJ2-3
CDR3: CATSRPPDTQYF
DNA: TGTGCCACCAGCAGGCCTCCAGATACGCAGTATTTT

D: .
size: few
V: TRBV12-3/TRBV12-4
J: TRBJ1-5
CDR3: CASSFRRGNQPQHF
DNA: TGTGCCAGCAGTTTCAGACGGGGGAATCAGCCCCAGCATTTT

D: .
size: many
V: TRBV5-1
J: TRBJ2-5
CDR3: CASSPGLGFQETQYF
DNA: TGCGCCAGCAGCCCAGGCTTGGGGTTTCAAGAGACCCAGTACTTC

D: TRBD2
size: few
V: TRBV6-5
J: TRBJ2-5
CDR3: CASSRLAGEPPSSQYF
DNA: TGTGCCAGCAGTCGACTAGCGGGGGAGCCTCCATCGTCCCAGTACTTC

D: TRBD1
size: few
V: TRBV5-1
J: TRBJ2-2
CDR3: CASRDGTGNTGELFF
DNA: TGCGCCAGCAGAGATGGGACAGGGAACACCGGGGAGCTGTTTTTT

D: .
size: many
V: TRBV5-1
J: TRBJ2-5
CDR3: CASSFDQETQYF
DNA: TGCGCCAGCAGCTTTGACCAAGAGACCCAGTACTTC

D: .
size: few
V: TRBV11-2
J: TRBJ2-5
CDR3: CASSLGVGQETQYF
DNA: TGTGCCAGCAGCTTAGGGGTGGGACAAGAGACCCAGTACTTC

D: .
size: many
V: TRBV30
J: TRBJ2-3
CDR3: CAWGRRDTQYF
DNA: TGTGCCTGGGGACGAAGGGATACGCAGTATTTT

D: .
size: many
V: TRBV29-1
J: TRBJ2-2
CDR3: CSGGDTGELFF
DNA: TGCAGCGGGGGGGACACCGGGGAGCTGTTTTTT

D: .
size: .
V: TRBV18
J: TRBJ1-5
CDR3: CASSPAGGYQPQHF
DNA: TGTGCCAGCTCACCAGCGGGGGGATATCAGCCCCAGCATTTT

D: TRBD2
size: many
V: TRBV5-1
J: TRBJ2-1
CDR3: CACRLAGDYNEQFF
DNA: TGCGCCTGCAGACTAGCGGGCGACTACAATGAGCAGTTCTTC

D: .
size: few
V: TRBV14
J: TRBJ2-1
CDR3: CASSQLSISYNEQFF
DNA: TGTGCCAGCAGCCAACTCTCCATATCCTACAATGAGCAGTTCTTC

D: .
size: .
V: TRBV20-1
J: TRBJ2-1
CDR3: CSARDVQGGHEQFF
DNA: TGCAGTGCTAGAGATGTCCAGGGGGGACATGAGCAGTTCTTC

D: .
size: .
V: TRBV7-2
J: TRBJ1-5
CDR3: CASSQGGFQPQHF
DNA: TGTGCCAGCAGTCAAGGGGGGTTTCAGCCCCAGCATTTT

D: .
size: .
V: TRBV25-1
J: TRBJ2-3
CDR3: CASMGAGKKADTQYF
DNA: TGTGCCAGCATGGGGGCAGGAAAAAAGGCAGATACGCAGTATTTT

D: TRBD1
size: few
V: TRBV4-1
J: TRBJ1-1
CDR3: CASSLTGSEAFF
DNA: TGCGCCAGCAGCCTGACAGGGTCTGAAGCTTTCTTT